These 8 T cell receptor beta chains were sequenced from one sample in a study of prognosis after radiotherapy for stage I lung cancer (dated by TCRdb to the early 2020s). Data came from an Illumina HiSeq 3000. Two rounds of multiplex PCR were used to amplify the TCR beta CDR3 region from genomic DNA. In the first round of PCR, primers specific to each TRBV and TRBJ gene were used, and the primer sequences are filed in Chinese patent CN105087789A. Starting from the raw public reads, TCRdb applied fastp trimming at Q25, assembled clones with MiXCR and retained in-frame beta chains. Each entry merges the rows of one CDR3 protein and shows their most common DNA and genes. For this sample the table gives roughly 15,000 distinct CDR3 sequences, of which more than 25% were detected only once. The ten largest clonotypes hold more than 20% of the sample. The source was PBMCs, collected before or after stereotactic body radiation therapy (not recorded which). These TCRs come from a donor aged 50 or older with non-small cell lung cancer.

Comments on this clonotype: A far bigger clonotype differs at one base, so this is likely a read error. This chain joins TRBV6-5 and TRBJ2-2; the D gene is possibly TRBD1 (5 bases). The CDR3 runs 15 residues. The ends were cut back, 7 bases at V and 1 base at J, with 13 bases in the middle. Per germline, CDR1 MNHEY and CDR2 SVGAGI. CDR3 DNA: TGTGCCAGCATCGTAAAACAGGTGAACACCGGGGAGCTGTTTTTT. Translated: CASIVKQVNTGELFF.

Many counts were recorded for this clonotype. One end of the junction varies from germline; a read error may be responsible. This chain links TRBV30 with TRBJ2-7; the match to TRBD2 covers 9 bases. The germline CDR1 and CDR2 sequences are GTSNPN and SVGIG (reference sequence). This CDR3 spans 11 amino acids. The CDR3 is CAWSTAGTSNF. CDR3 DNA: TGTGCCTGGAGTACGGCCGGGACTAGCAATTTC.

This clonotype was seen at least ten times. This chain joins TRBV7-8 and TRBJ2-2; TRBD1 matches at 8 bases. The germline V gene encodes CDR1 SGHVS and CDR2 FQNEAQ. There are 16 residues in the CDR3. V lost 5 bases and J lost 4; bases outside the gene matches: 9. This CDR3 is CASSINPGGGTGELFF. DNA of the CDR3: TGTGCCAGCAGCATAAACCCAGGGGGCGGCACCGGGGAGCTGTTTTTT. The full variable domain, in which reference TRBV7-8 and TRBJ2-2 provide the parts outside the CDR3, is GAGVSQSPRYKVAKRGQDVALRCDPISGHVSLFWYQQALGQGPEFLTYFQNEAQLDKSGLPSDRFFAERPEGSVSTLKIQRTQQEDSAVYLCASSINPGGGTGELFFGEGSRLTVL.

This clonotype is medium-sized within its sample. The CDR3 DNA follows: TGTGCCAGCAGTGAAGTTGGACCGACCTACGAGCAGTACTTC. It translates to CASSEVGPTYEQYF. The chain links TRBV6-1 to TRBJ2-7; D unclear. CDR1 MNHNS and CDR2 SASEGT come from the germline V gene. V was pared by 1 base and J by 2 bases, with 9 bases between. CDR3 length: 14 residues.

This clonotype is termed medium-sized. The chain combines TRBV2 with TRBJ2-1, with D tentatively TRBD1 or TRBD2 (5 bases each). Trimming shortened V by 10 bases and J by 8 bases, and 18 bases separated the two germline ends. The CDR3 length is 13 residues. The germline gives CDR1 SNHLY, CDR2 FYNNEI. CDR3: CATGWGRDDEQFF. The CDR3 region has the DNA TGTGCCACCGGTTGGGGCAGGGACGATGAGCAGTTCTTC.

In this sample, this clonotype turned up many times. The chain is built from TRBV7-9 and TRBJ2-7; D is possibly TRBD2 (6 bases). The CDR3 loop spans 14 amino acids. Trimming removed 5 bases from V and 5 bases from J, with 16 bases in between. The germline CDR1 and CDR2 sequences are SEHNR and FQNEAQ (reference sequence). The CDR3 DNA reads TGTGCCAGCAGCCAGCGGGCCCGAGACGACGAGCAGTACTTC. This sequence encodes CASSQRARDDEQYF.

A remark on this clonotype: It is likely a read error: a sequence one base away is far more abundant. V is TRBV6-2 or TRBV6-3 and J is TRBJ2-1; the D gene is possibly TRBD1 (6 bases). The CDR3 length is 14 residues. The V gene lost 7 bases and the J gene lost 5 bases, with 15 bases spanning the gap. Germline V gene data show CDR1 as MNHEY and CDR2 as SVGEGT. This CDR3 reads CASIATGDNNEQFF. DNA for the CDR3: TGTGCCAGCATCGCCACCGGGGACAACAATGAGCAGTTCTTC.

In its sample, this clonotype was seen once. Its ends do not fully match the called genes, so a read error is possible. This chain links TRBV6-1 with TRBJ2-5, with 7 bases aligning to TRBD2. The CDR3 is 16 amino acids. Germline assignment: CDR1 MNHNS and CDR2 SASEGT. The CDR3 region has the DNA TGTGCCAGCAGCCTTGGGTTAGGGGACTACCAAGAGACCCATTACTTC. Translating gives CASSLGLGDYQETHYF.